The source of this T cell receptor (beta chain) is a study of persistence of HIV-infected CD4 T cells. Whole-study context: Isolated cells were CMV- and HIV-1 Gag-responding CD4+ T cells. Findings and limits, study-wide: Antigen-responding cells were enriched for degenerate expanded CDR3beta sequences.

Cells were stimulated with CMV-infected fibroblast lysates at roughly 10 ug/mL. Sorted nonresponding memory CD4+ T cells were CD40L-negative, CD69-negative, CD45RO-high. For this clone: Its antigen is currently unknown.

The immunoSEQ assay was version 4, run in survey mode. Genomic DNA was diluted to 10 ng/uL, up to 1 ug per sample. Sequenced by immunoSEQ multiplex PCR; TCRdb stores in-frame clones only, minus some. The data show 45,000 to 55,000 clones, with around 72% seen just once and about 3% held by the top ten. This sequence was found in an adult man with HIV who was CMV-seropositive. The sample here was CD4+ T cells sorted from PBMCs after 18-hour stimulation, taken from a patient who received antiretroviral therapy.

CDR3 sequence reads: CASSLGLAGGAGGTDTQYF. The CDR3 DNA is TGTGCCAGCAGCTTAGGGCTAGCGGGAGGTGCCGGTGGCACAGATACGCAGTATTTT. The chain employs TRBV11-3 and TRBJ2-3, with TRBD2 identical over 11 bases. V gave up 1 base and J gave up 1 base; unmatched junction bases: 10. This CDR3 has 19 amino acids. Germline CDR1 SGHNT, CDR2 YENEEA. The variable domain in full, completed from reference TRBV11-3 and TRBJ2-3, reads EAGVVQSPRYKIIEKKQPVAFWCNPISGHNTLYWYLQNLGQGPELLIRYENEEAVDDSQLPKDRFSAERLKGVDSTLKIQPAELGDSAVYLCASSLGLAGGAGGTDTQYFGPGTRLTVL.